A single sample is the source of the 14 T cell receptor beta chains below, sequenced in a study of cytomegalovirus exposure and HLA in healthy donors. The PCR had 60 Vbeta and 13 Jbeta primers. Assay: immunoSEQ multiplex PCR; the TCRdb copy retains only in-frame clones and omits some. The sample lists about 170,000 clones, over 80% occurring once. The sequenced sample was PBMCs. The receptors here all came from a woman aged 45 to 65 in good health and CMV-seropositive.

The DNA of the CDR3 is TGCGCCAGCAGCTTGTCCCCGGGACAGGGGCTTGAAGCTTTCTTT. This translates into CASSLSPGQGLEAFF. V is TRBV5-1 and J is TRBJ1-1; TRBD1 aligns across 10 bases. The CDR3 is made up of 15 amino acids. V lost 1 base to trimming and J lost 7 bases; unmatched junction nucleotides: 7. The V gene's germline CDR1 is SGHRS and CDR2 YFSETQ.

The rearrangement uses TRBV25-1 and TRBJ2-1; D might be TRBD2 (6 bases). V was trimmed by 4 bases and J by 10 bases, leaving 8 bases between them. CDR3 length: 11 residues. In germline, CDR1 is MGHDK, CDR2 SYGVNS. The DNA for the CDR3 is TGTGCCAGCAGTGGCGGGGAAGAGCAGTTCTTC. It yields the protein CASSGGEEQFF. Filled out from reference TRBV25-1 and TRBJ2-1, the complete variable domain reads EADIYQTPRYLVIGTGKKITLECSQTMGHDKMYWYQQDPGMELHLIHYSYGVNSTEKGDLSSESTVSRIRTEHFPLTLESARPSHTSQYLCASSGGEEQFFGPGTRLTVL.

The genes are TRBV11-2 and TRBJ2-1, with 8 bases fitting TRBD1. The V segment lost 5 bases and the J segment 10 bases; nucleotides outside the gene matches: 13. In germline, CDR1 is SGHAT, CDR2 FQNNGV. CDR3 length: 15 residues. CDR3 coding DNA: TGTGCCAGCAGCCGCGGGCCAGGGGGCTATGTAGAGCAGTTCTTC. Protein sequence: CASSRGPGGYVEQFF.

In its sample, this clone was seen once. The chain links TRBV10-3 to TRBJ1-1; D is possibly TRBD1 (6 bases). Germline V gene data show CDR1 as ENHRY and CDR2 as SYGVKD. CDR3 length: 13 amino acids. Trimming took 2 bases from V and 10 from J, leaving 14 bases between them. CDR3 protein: CAISEPSQGRAFF. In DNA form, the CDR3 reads TGTGCCATCAGTGAGCCTTCACAGGGACGAGCTTTCTTT.

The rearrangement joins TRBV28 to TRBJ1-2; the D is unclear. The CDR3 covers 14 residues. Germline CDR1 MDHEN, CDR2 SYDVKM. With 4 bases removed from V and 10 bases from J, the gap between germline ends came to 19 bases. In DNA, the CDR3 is TGTGCCAGCAGTTCTCTGACCCTCACTAGGCCCTACACCTTC. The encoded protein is CASSSLTLTRPYTF.

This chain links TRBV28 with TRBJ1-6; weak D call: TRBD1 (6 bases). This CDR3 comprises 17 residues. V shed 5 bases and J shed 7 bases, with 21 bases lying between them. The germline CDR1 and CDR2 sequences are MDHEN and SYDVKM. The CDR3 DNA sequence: TGTGCCAGCAGTCGAATGGACAGTTTATTCGGGAATTCACCCCTCCACTTT. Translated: CASSRMDSLFGNSPLHF. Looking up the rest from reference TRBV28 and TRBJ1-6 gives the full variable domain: DVKVTQSSRYLVKRTGEKVFLECVQDMDHENMFWYRQDPGLGLRLIYFSYDVKMKEKGDIPEGYSVSREKKERFSLILESASTNQTSMYLCASSRMDSLFGNSPLHFGNGTRLTVT.

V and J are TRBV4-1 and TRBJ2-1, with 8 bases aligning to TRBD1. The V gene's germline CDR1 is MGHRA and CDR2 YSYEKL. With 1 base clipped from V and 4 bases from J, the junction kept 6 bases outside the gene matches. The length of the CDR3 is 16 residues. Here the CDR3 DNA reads TGCGCCAGCAGCCAAGGGAGGACAGGGATTTACAATGAGCAGTTCTTC. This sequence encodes CASSQGRTGIYNEQFF.

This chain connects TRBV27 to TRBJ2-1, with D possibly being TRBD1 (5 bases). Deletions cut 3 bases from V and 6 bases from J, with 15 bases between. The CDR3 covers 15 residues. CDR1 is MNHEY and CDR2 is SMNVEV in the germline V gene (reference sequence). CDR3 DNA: TGTGCCAGCAGTTTGAGGACAAGTCTCCCCAATGAGCAGTTCTTC. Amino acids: CASSLRTSLPNEQFF.

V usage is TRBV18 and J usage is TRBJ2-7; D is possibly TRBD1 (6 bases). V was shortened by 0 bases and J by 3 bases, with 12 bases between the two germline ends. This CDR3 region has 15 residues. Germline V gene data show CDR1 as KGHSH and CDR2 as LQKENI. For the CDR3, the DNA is TGTGCCAGCTCACCACCGGGGCTACAGGGCTACGAGCAGTACTTC. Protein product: CASSPPGLQGYEQYF.

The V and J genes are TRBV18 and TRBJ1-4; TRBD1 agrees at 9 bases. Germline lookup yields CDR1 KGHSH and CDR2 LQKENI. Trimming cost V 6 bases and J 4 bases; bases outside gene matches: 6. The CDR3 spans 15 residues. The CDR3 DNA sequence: TGTGCCAGCTCCCCAAGGACAGGGGATAATGAAAAACTGTTTTTT. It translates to CASSPRTGDNEKLFF.

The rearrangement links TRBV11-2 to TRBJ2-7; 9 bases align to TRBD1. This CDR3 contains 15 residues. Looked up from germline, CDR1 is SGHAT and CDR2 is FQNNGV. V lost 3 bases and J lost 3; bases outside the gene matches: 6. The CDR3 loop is CASSFGWDRVYEQYF. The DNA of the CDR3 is TGTGCCAGCAGCTTCGGATGGGACAGGGTCTACGAGCAGTACTTC.

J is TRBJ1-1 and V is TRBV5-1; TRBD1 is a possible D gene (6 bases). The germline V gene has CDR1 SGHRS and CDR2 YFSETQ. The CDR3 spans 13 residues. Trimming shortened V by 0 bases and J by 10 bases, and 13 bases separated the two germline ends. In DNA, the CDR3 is TGCGCCAGCAGCTTGGAGGGGGTACAAAGAGCTTTCTTT. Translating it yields CASSLEGVQRAFF.

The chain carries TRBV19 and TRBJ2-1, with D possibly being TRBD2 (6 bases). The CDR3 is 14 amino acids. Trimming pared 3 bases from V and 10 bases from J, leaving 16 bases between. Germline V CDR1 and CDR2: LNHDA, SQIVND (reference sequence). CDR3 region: CASSMGGAIGEQFF. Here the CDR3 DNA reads TGTGCCAGTAGTATGGGGGGAGCGATAGGGGAGCAGTTCTTC. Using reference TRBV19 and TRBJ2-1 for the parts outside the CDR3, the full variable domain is DGGITQSPKYLFRKEGQNVTLSCEQNLNHDAMYWYRQDPGQGLRLIYYSQIVNDFQKGDIAEGYSVSREKKESFPLTVTSAQKNPTAFYLCASSMGGAIGEQFFGPGTRLTVL.

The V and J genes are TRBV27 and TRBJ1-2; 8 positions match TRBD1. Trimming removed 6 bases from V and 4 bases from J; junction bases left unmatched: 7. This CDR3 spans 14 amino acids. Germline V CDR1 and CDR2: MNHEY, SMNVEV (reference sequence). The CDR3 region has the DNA TGTGCCAGCAGCCCAGGACAGGGTTTCTATGGCTACACCTTC. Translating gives CASSPGQGFYGYTF.